The 15 T cell receptor beta chains below all came from one sample that was sequenced in a study of response to subunit inactivated influenza vaccine. TCRdb called the RT-PCR reads again in MiXCR, with one record for every CDR3 protein. The profile shows about 500,000 distinct CDR3 sequences, roughly 13% of them singletons. This sample comprised PBMCs from blood, obtained more than 35 days after vaccination. These receptors originate from a man aged 50 or older who received an inactivated influenza vaccine.

This clonotype came up a few times. V is TRBV20-1 and J is TRBJ2-3, with D maybe TRBD2 (5 bases). V lost 6 bases and J lost 2, with 15 bases in between. The CDR3 contains 14 residues. Germline V lookup: CDR1 DFQATT, CDR2 SNEGSKA (reference sequence). The CDR3 sequence is CSAKTRTLTDTQYF. As DNA, the CDR3 is TGCAGTGCCAAGACACGGACTCTCACAGATACGCAGTATTTT.

This clonotype has a handful of counts. The rearrangement uses TRBV20-1 and TRBJ2-2, with 9 nucleotides matching TRBD2. Germline loops: CDR1 DFQATT, CDR2 SNEGSKA (reference sequence). V trimming: 3 bases; J trimming: 4 bases; junction bases outside the gene matches: 9. The CDR3 contains 16 residues. In nucleotides, the CDR3 is TGCAGTGCTAGTCGGCGGGAGGGTTCCATCACCGGGGAGCTGTTTTTT. Its protein is CSASRREGSITGELFF.

This clonotype has only a few counts. The rearrangement links TRBV5-1 to TRBJ2-1; the D gene is possibly TRBD1 (6 bases). The V end lost 0 bases, the J end lost 7 bases, and 11 bases lay between the germline ends. In germline, CDR1 is SGHRS, CDR2 YFSETQ. The CDR3 totals 14 residues. The CDR3 coding sequence is TGCGCCAGCAGCTTGGGACAGGAGCAGAATGAGCAGTTCTTC. Translation gives CASSLGQEQNEQFF.

The chain uses TRBV20-1 and TRBJ2-3; D unclear. CDR3 length: 15 residues. Per the germline V gene, CDR1 is DFQATT and CDR2 is SNEGSKA (reference sequence). With 0 bases removed from V and 0 bases from J, the gap between germline ends came to 10 bases. The CDR3 DNA follows: TGCAGTGCTAGAGATTCAGTTAGAAGCACAGATACGCAGTATTTT. It specifies CSARDSVRSTDTQYF.

This clonotype was counted between two and nine times. This CDR3 reads CSARDRNNEKLFF. The CDR3 DNA follows: TGCAGTGCTAGAGACAGAAACAATGAAAAACTGTTTTTT. The V call is TRBV20-1, the J call TRBJ1-4; no reliable D call. Trimming pared 0 bases from V and 5 bases from J, leaving 7 bases between. Germline V gives CDR1 DFQATT, CDR2 SNEGSKA (reference sequence). The CDR3 is 13 residues long.

The chain has TRBV5-5 and TRBJ2-2; TRBD2 matches at 11 bases. V was clipped by 4 bases and J by 3 bases; unmatched bases: 8. Germline lookup yields CDR1 SGHKS and CDR2 YYEKEE (reference sequence). The CDR3 is 17 amino acids. In DNA, the CDR3 is TGTGCCAGCAGCAGAGTAGCGGGGGGGCATGACACCGGGGAGCTGTTTTTT. Translating gives CASSRVAGGHDTGELFF.

CDR3 nucleotide sequence: TGTGCCAGCAGCTTAATTCTCCGGGACGAAAAGGGGCAGTTCTTC. Translating it yields CASSLILRDEKGQFF. The chain carries TRBV11-2 and TRBJ2-1; tentatively, D is TRBD1 or TRBD2 (5 bases each). The V gene's germline CDR1 is SGHAT and CDR2 FQNNGV. V was pared by 2 bases and J by 12 bases, with 20 bases between. CDR3 length: 15 residues.

Ten or more counts support this clonotype. The chain joins TRBV5-1 to TRBJ2-3, with D possibly matching TRBD2 (5 bases). This CDR3 is 14 amino acids long. CDR1 is SGHRS and CDR2 is YFSETQ in the germline V gene. Trimming took 0 bases from V and 2 from J, leaving 7 bases between them. Written as DNA, the CDR3 is TGCGCCAGCAGCTTGGGAGGGATCACAGATACGCAGTATTTT. This gives the protein CASSLGGITDTQYF.

There are a few counts of this clonotype. The chain has TRBV7-9 and TRBJ2-1; TRBD2 matches 7 bases. The CDR3 has 16 amino acids. The germline gives CDR1 SEHNR, CDR2 FQNEAQ (reference sequence). V was clipped by 0 bases and J by 5 bases; unmatched bases: 7. The CDR3 coding sequence is TGTGCCAGCAGCTTAGCATCCGGGAGGAGAAACAATGAGCAGTTCTTC. This encodes CASSLASGRRNNEQFF.

This clonotype occurred many times. J is TRBJ2-5 and V is TRBV7-2; 7 nucleotides line up with TRBD2. The CDR3 length is 13 residues. Per germline, CDR1 SGHTA and CDR2 FQGNSA. V shed 3 bases, J shed 5 bases, and the junction held 3 bases outside the gene matches. The CDR3, as DNA: TGTGCCAGCAGCTTGGGAGGGAGGGAGACCCAGTACTTC. This codes for CASSLGGRETQYF.

The chain links TRBV6-5 to TRBJ1-1; 10 positions match TRBD1. Germline lookup yields CDR1 MNHEY and CDR2 SVGAGI. This CDR3 has 14 residues. Trimming took 2 bases from V and 4 from J; bases not matched to a gene: 1. The CDR3 DNA follows: TGTGCCAGCAGTTACGGACAGGGGGTCACTGAAGCTTTCTTT. Its protein is CASSYGQGVTEAFF.

The chain uses TRBV7-2 and TRBJ2-5, with TRBD2 matching over 7 bases. CDR3 length: 15 residues. Germline CDR1 reads SGHTA; CDR2 reads FQGNSA. With V trimmed by 2 bases and J by 4 bases, 7 bases remained unmatched. In nucleotides, the CDR3 is TGTGCCAGCAGCTTACAAGCGGGGCTGGGAGAGACCCAGTACTTC. It yields the protein CASSLQAGLGETQYF.

This clonotype was seen more than once but under ten times. The chain carries TRBV20-1 and TRBJ2-6; no clear D gene. The CDR3 contains 16 residues. V was cut by 0 bases and J by 0 bases, with 9 bases left in between. Germline V gene lookup returns CDR1 DFQATT and CDR2 SNEGSKA (reference sequence). This CDR3 reads CSARDGIYSGANVLTF. The CDR3 nucleotides are TGCAGTGCTAGAGACGGCATCTACTCTGGGGCCAACGTCCTGACTTTC.

Ten or more counts support this clonotype. The chain employs TRBV10-3 and TRBJ2-1; 8 positions match TRBD1. This CDR3 has 14 amino acids. V was pared by 6 bases and J by 1 base, with 2 bases of the junction left unmatched. CDR1 and CDR2 (germline): ENHRY, SYGVKD. CDR3 in amino acids: CAIRGQGSYNEQFF. DNA for the CDR3: TGTGCCATCAGAGGACAGGGTTCCTACAATGAGCAGTTCTTC.

The chain is built from TRBV13 and TRBJ2-1; maybe TRBD1 (6 bases). The CDR3 is 14 amino acids. Germline-derived CDR1 and CDR2 are PRHDT and FYEKMQ (reference sequence). Deletions cut 7 bases from V and 5 bases from J, with 15 bases between. The CDR3 sequence: CASTGGRGNNEQFF. In DNA form, the CDR3 reads TGTGCCAGCACAGGAGGCAGGGGAAACAATGAGCAGTTCTTC.